This T cell receptor beta chain was captured in a study of cytomegalovirus exposure and HLA in healthy donors listed by TCRdb under 2017. Broadly, across the study: According to an earlier analysis of several hundred of the donors, 200 million or so T cells yielded roughly 100 million unique TCR beta sequences and around 280 Gb of sequence data. Roughly 300 gigabases of sequencing data and tens of millions of unique TCR sequences were included in an early release covering 550 to 800 HLA-typed donors. Of the roughly 400 genotyped donors, around 81% fell in the genetic ancestry cluster associated with self-reported Caucasian donors. The aim of the study was to test whether cataloging public T cell receptors could identify signatures of past pathogen exposure. The study used immunosequencing to profile the T cell repertoires of 600 to 850 subjects and linked those repertoires to cytomegalovirus serostatus. Besides the first cohort of 666 subjects, a separate validation cohort made up of roughly 120 different subjects was used. To predict cytomegalovirus infection status, the study brought together high-throughput TCR immunosequencing, statistical association of individual TCRs with disease status, and machine learning. To study patterns of TCR occurrence, a later analysis re-analyzed previously published TCR beta repertoires from around 700 donors and added high-resolution HLA genotyping. Rather than drawing on any new phenotypic data, the later analysis identified candidate immune exposures from TCR beta sequences and the way those sequences occurred across donors. In an earlier analysis of 500 to 650 of the donors, high-throughput TCR beta sequencing was used to judge whether each TCR beta V gene segment behaved as functional or pseudogenic. Alongside the repertoire data, information on donor age, sex, ethnicity and CMV serostatus was compiled. A later genetic analysis used genome-wide SNP genotypes for about three fifths of the roughly 700 donors, treating that subset as a discovery cohort. Every discovery cohort repertoire had been produced on one sequencing platform. HLA typing covered class I and class II loci at four-digit resolution. Typing coverage varied by locus: roughly 629-630 donors for A, B, C, DRB1 and DQB1; under 550 for DQA1; more than 600 for DPA1; approximately 490 for DPB1. Five DR-DQ haplotypes were handled as single units for association and clustering, since linkage in the cohort was strong. Among 398 genotyped donors of the cohort, an average of about 240,000 unique TCR beta nucleotide sequences were sequenced per donor, about a sixth of them non-productive.

The cohort was made up of approximately 670 healthy bone marrow donors. Cohort members were all nominally healthy when sampled, although unrecorded immune exposures were likely present. CMV serostatus was recorded as positive for about 310 and negative for about 50% of the 666 cohort members, whereas no CMV serostatus was recorded for the donor in question. A peripheral blood sample was collected from each donor, and TCR beta sequencing was performed on peripheral blood mononuclear cells. Genomic DNA extraction from the blood cell samples was performed with the Qiagen DNeasy Blood Extraction Kit. Broader findings and caveats from the paper: Immune exposure information for the cohort was limited to CMV serostatus. At a false discovery rate of 0.05, a later analysis linked about 16,000 TCR beta sequences to specific HLA alleles. Linkage disequilibrium might explain the correlated functional status among segregating V segments, but an unknown experimental factor could not be excluded. A later genetic analysis associated a missense DCLRE1C variant with V-gene and J-gene trimming of TCR beta chains, and an independent cohort replicated the association. The study listed 150 to 200 TCR beta chains as associated with cytomegalovirus. Some IMGT-functional V segments, including TRBV6-2 and TRBV6-3, could not be told apart with the 87-base-pair reads, so those segments were excluded. A cluster of highly shared sequence variants was judged likely to represent a technical artifact of the sequencing pipeline. In a later analysis, HLA-associated TCR beta chains were found to be more clonally expanded and to have lower generation probabilities than equally common non-associated chains. The classifier was reported to diagnose cytomegalovirus status with high specificity and sensitivity in both the original and validation cohorts. Three of the identified cytomegalovirus-associated TCR beta chains were confirmed in vitro to be specific for cytomegalovirus antigens. Because counts were too low, 15 to 20 rarely observed V segments, including chromosome 9 orphons, were left out of the earlier analysis of a few hundred of the donors. According to the authors, the approach could potentially be generalized to other disease states and immunological phenotypes. Assigning TCR associations to individual alleles was difficult when HLA alleles, especially DR and DQ, strongly co-occurred. The cohort was sequenced for TCR beta chains only, and without alpha or paired-chain data the features that could be detected were limited. A later genetic analysis reported fewer N-insertions in productive TCRs among donors in an Asian-associated ancestry cluster than the roughly 670-donor mean. Most TCR sequences were observed very rarely across donors, whereas some public TCRs were present in many individuals. The presence/absence analyses assumed that sequencing depth was roughly uniform across donors, and that assumption may not be true. Broadly in line with IMGT annotations, most TCR beta V segments showed up in productive rearrangements about 87% or about 30% of the time in an earlier analysis of under 700 of the donors. HLA typing was unavailable for some donors at each locus, so association tests used only the typed subset. A further reported finding was that TCR beta sequences accurately predicted the HLA-A and HLA-B alleles for most subjects in the first cohort. In a later analysis, TCR association rates were found to vary across HLA loci, with the most associated TCRs seen for DRB1 alleles and the fewest for HLA-C alleles. According to a later analysis, most CMV-associated TCR beta chains appeared to be HLA-restricted, and the HLA associations seemed to be driven largely by CMV exposure. According to a later analysis, parvovirus B19, influenza, CMV and Epstein-Barr virus appeared linked to several top co-occurrence clusters.

Receptor libraries were prepared by the immunoSEQ multiplex PCR assay. A mixture of 60 forward primers for TCR Vbeta segments and 13 reverse primers for TCR Jbeta segments was used in the multiplex PCR. A multiplex PCR assay on genomic DNA amplified the CDR3 region of rearranged TCR beta genes. The amplified TCR beta libraries were sequenced on the Illumina HiSeq System as 87-base-pair reads. The original pipeline was this. A later analysis counted some 74 million unique TCR beta chains across the 650 to 700 repertoires, and some 12 million of these chains were shared by at least two donors. To remove PCR and sequencing errors, raw reads were error-corrected and collapsed into unique sequences using a nearest-neighbor algorithm that merged closely related sequences. V, D and J gene segments were assigned by aligning CDR3 sequences to IMGT reference sequences. For a sequence to be retained, at least a six-nucleotide match to both a V gene segment and a J gene segment was required. Rearrangements were classified as productive when the CDR3 lacked stop codons and remained in frame with V and J, and all other rearrangements were classified as non-productive. Following IMGT convention, CDR3 was defined as the stretch from the second conserved V-encoded cysteine up to the conserved J-encoded phenylalanine. The earlier analysis of 450 to 750 of the donors excluded any sequence lacking an unambiguous match to a single V gene segment. An earlier analysis of a few hundred of the donors classified V segments as functional when productive rearrangements were above 56.7% and as segregating when the standard deviation between donors was above 5%. A statistical classification framework was built to diagnose cytomegalovirus status from the catalog of TCR beta chain sequences. A later analysis assigned V and J genes by comparing TCR nucleotide sequences with IMGT/GENE-DB human TR gene sequences. In a later analysis, CDR3 sequences and most-parsimonious VDJ recombination scenarios were assigned using the TCRdist pipeline. In a later analysis, each TCR beta chain was defined by its CDR3 amino acid sequence together with its V-gene family, and reads without a unique V-gene family were excluded. To address suspected cross-contamination and a sequencing artifact, a later analysis removed 592 highly shared, low-generation-probability nucleotide sequences. For each public chain, a later analysis derived a clonal expansion index from normalized ranks of inferred template counts within each repertoire. Generation probabilities in a later analysis came from a VDJ recombination model fitted to out-of-frame rearrangements, and those results were checked against IGoR. In a later analysis, hypergeometric tests were used to score TCR-TCR, TCR-HLA and TCR-CMV co-occurrence, with a repertoire-size bias correction applied to TCR pairs. In a later analysis, false discovery rates were estimated by permuting HLA or CMV assignments 20 times. A later analysis grouped co-occurring TCRs with DBSCAN, adding TCRdist sequence similarity when clustering within HLA-allele-positive subsets. Repertoires with fewer than 30,000 or more than 120,000 public chains were left out of co-occurrence clustering, as were a few repertoires with anomalous nucleotide sharing. Here the immuneACCESS table is served through TCRdb, limited to in-frame sequences with V and J called. Missing clones are a known gap in these copies; in checked studies unresolved V genes cover under half, and the rest lacks a known reason. V, J and clone size derive from that table, while D and trimming were established from the DNA sequence. This sample gives about 94,000 clones in total; 70% to 85% of them show up just once. 9% to 12% of the sample belongs to the ten largest clones.

Its CDR3 holds 11 amino acids, cysteine through phenylalanine. Only the CDR3 DNA stays, 33 bases, in frame from base 1. Looking up the germline V gene (reference sequence) yields CDR1 DFQATT and CDR2 SNEGSKA. V and J are truncated by 2 bases and 6 bases respectively, leaving an intervening sequence of 8 bases. Turning to this clone: Its binding antigen is unknown. There are no base qualities to consult, and no much larger clone falls within one base.

This receptor was taken from a human donor in good health. The sample was PBMCs. Recombination connected TRBV20-1 to TRBJ2-7; the D gene is perhaps TRBD1, on 5 matching bases. The CDR3 protein: CSARKDTEQYF. The DNA is as follows: TGCAGTGCTAGAAAGGACACCGAGCAGTACTTC.